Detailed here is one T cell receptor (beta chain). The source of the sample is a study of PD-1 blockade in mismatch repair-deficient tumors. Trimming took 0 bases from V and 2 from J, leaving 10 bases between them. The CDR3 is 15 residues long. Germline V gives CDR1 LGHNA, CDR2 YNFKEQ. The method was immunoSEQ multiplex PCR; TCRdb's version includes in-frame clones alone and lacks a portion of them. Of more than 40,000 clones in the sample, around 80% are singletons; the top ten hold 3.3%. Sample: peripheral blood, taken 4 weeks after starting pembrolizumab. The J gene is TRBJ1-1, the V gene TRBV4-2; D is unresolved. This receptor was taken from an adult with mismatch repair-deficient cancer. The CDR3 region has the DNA TGTGCCAGCAGCCAAGACGACCTAAGAAACACTGAAGCTTTCTTT. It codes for CASSQDDLRNTEAFF.